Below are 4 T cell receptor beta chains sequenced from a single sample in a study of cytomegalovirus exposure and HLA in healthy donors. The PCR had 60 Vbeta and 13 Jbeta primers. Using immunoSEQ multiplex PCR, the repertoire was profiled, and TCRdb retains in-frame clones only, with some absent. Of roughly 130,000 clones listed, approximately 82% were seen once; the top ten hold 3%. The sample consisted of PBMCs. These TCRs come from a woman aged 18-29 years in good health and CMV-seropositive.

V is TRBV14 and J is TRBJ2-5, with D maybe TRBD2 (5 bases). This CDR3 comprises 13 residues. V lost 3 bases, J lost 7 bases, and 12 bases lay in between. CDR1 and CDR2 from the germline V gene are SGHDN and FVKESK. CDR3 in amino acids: CASSQEAPWTQYF. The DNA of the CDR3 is TGTGCCAGCAGCCAGGAGGCTCCTTGGACCCAGTACTTC.

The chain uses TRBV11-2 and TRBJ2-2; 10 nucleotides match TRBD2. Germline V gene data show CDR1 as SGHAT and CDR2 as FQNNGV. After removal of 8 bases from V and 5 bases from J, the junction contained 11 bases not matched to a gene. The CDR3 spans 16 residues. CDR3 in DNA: TGTGCCAGCGGAGCTCGGCTAGCGGGGGTAACCGGGGAGCTGTTTTTT. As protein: CASGARLAGVTGELFF.

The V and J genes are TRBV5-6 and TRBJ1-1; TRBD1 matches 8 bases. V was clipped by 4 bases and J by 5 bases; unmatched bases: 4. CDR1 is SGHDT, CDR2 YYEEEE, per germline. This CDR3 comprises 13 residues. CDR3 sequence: CASSTQGGTEAFF. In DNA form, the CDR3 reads TGTGCCAGCAGCACACAGGGGGGTACTGAAGCTTTCTTT.

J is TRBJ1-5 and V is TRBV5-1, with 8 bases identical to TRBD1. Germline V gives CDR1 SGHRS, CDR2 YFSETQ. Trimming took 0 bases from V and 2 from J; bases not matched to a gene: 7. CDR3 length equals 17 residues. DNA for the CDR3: TGCGCCAGCAGCTTGGGGACAGGGATTGAGGGCAATCAGCCCCAGCATTTT. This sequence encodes CASSLGTGIEGNQPQHF.